The present entry profiles one T cell receptor (beta chain) with its context. Germline loops: CDR1 DFQATT, CDR2 SNEGSKA (reference sequence). This CDR3 is built from 16 residues. Trimming took 3 bases from V and 5 from J; bases not matched to a gene: 13. This specimen belongs to a study of blood T cell repertoires in COVID-19. The assay was immunoSEQ multiplex PCR, and TCRdb's table has in-frame clones only and misses some. This table has approximately 13,000 clones, 65% to 90% appearing once. The sequencing input was peripheral blood. The V gene is TRBV20-1, the J gene TRBJ2-3; 8 positions agree with TRBD2. The sequence was obtained from a man between 35 and 55 years old with active or convalescent COVID-19. In nucleotides, the CDR3 is TGCAGTGCTAGTAATCCCAAAGCGGGGGAAGGAGATACGCAGTATTTT. Its protein product is CSASNPKAGEGDTQYF.